Listed here are 12 T cell receptor beta chains from one sample, sequenced in a study of T-cell reconstitution after alpha-beta-depleted transplantation in children. Preparing the TCRbeta library involved the use of unique molecular identifiers. TCRdb independently ran MiXCR on the PCR reads; one entry per CDR3 protein. The sample includes 350,000 to 500,000 distinct CDR3 sequences, 43% of them seen just once. The sequences come from PBMCs, collected before TCRalphabeta/CD19-depleted stem cell transplant. The receptors come from a girl under 10 years old with aplastic anemia, due to receive a stem cell transplant.

The chain links TRBV5-1 to TRBJ2-1; TRBD2 matches 10 bases. Trimming took 3 bases from V and 3 from J; bases not matched to a gene: 15. Germline V CDR1 and CDR2: SGHRS, YFSETQ. The CDR3 contains 19 residues. The CDR3 region has the DNA TGCGCCAGCAGCTCCATTGGGGTTGGGACTAGCGAGCTCTACAATGAGCAGTTCTTC. This sequence encodes CASSSIGVGTSELYNEQFF. Variable domain in full (rest from reference TRBV5-1 and TRBJ2-1): KAGVTQTPRYLIKTRGQQVTLSCSPISGHRSVSWYQQTPGQGLQFLFEYFSETQRNKGNFPGRFSGRQFSNSRSEMNVSTLELGDSALYLCASSSIGVGTSELYNEQFFGPGTRLTVL.

This clonotype was counted between two and nine times. This chain joins TRBV7-2 and TRBJ1-1; D unclear. The CDR3 length is 14 residues. Between the trimmed V and J ends, which lost 5 bases and 2 bases, there was a span of 12 bases. Germline V gene data show CDR1 as SGHTA and CDR2 as FQGNSA. The CDR3: CASSRLTVNTEAFF. Written as DNA, the CDR3 is TGTGCCAGCAGCCGATTGACTGTTAACACTGAAGCTTTCTTT.

This clonotype has only a few counts. The chain is built from TRBV6-5 and TRBJ2-3; TRBD2 aligns across 11 bases. The junction had 5 bases not matched to a gene; V was cut back by 4 bases and J by 5 bases. The CDR3 has 15 amino acids. The germline gives CDR1 MNHEY, CDR2 SVGAGI. CDR3 bases: TGTGCCAGCAGTTTTAGCGGGAGGGAGGGAGATACGCAGTATTTT. It encodes CASSFSGREGDTQYF.

The V gene is TRBV12-3 or TRBV12-4, the J gene TRBJ2-1, with 7 bases aligning to TRBD1. V trimming: 3 bases; J trimming: 8 bases; junction bases outside the gene matches: 4. The CDR3 totals 13 residues. CDR3 protein: CASSFRQGDEQFF. The CDR3, as DNA: TGTGCCAGCAGTTTTAGACAGGGAGATGAGCAGTTCTTC.

The table lists this clonotype with many counts. This chain joins TRBV28 and TRBJ2-1; D assignment may be TRBD1 or TRBD2 (7 bases each). V lost 3 bases, J lost 1 base, and 19 bases lay in between. The germline CDR1 and CDR2 sequences are MDHEN and SYDVKM. The CDR3 is 18 residues long. CDR3 coding DNA: TGTGCCAGCAGTTTGAGGGACAGCTGGCGGGAGTCCTACAATGAGCAGTTCTTC. It yields the protein CASSLRDSWRESYNEQFF.

The chain combines TRBV4-3 with TRBJ1-1; 7 nucleotides agree with TRBD1. This CDR3 region has 15 residues. Germline V gene data show CDR1 as LGHNA and CDR2 as YSLEER. The V and J ends lost 4 bases and 6 bases, in that order; junction bases with no gene match: 11. CDR3 loop: CASSRDRAVDAEAFF. For the CDR3, the DNA is TGCGCCAGCAGCCGAGACAGGGCGGTGGACGCTGAAGCTTTCTTT.

This clonotype came up many times. The rearrangement links TRBV5-1 to TRBJ2-1; the match to TRBD2 covers 9 bases. J lost 6 bases, V lost 1 base, and 8 bases had no gene match. CDR3 length equals 16 residues. CDR1 is SGHRS and CDR2 is YFSETQ in the germline V gene. CDR3 coding DNA: TGCGCCAGCAGCTTGACCGCACTAGCGGGTAGCAATGAGCAGTTCTTC. It is translated as CASSLTALAGSNEQFF.

The chain combines TRBV11-2 with TRBJ2-7; 15 nucleotides agree with TRBD2. The CDR3 has 17 amino acids. Germline values: CDR1 SGHAT, CDR2 FQNNGV. The J segment lost 1 base and the V segment lost 5 bases, leaving 6 bases of the junction unmatched. The CDR3, as DNA: TGTGCCAGCAGCCCCCGGACTAGCGGGGGGGCGTCCTACGAGCAGTACTTC. Protein product: CASSPRTSGGASYEQYF.

This clonotype came up many times. The J gene is TRBJ1-2, the V gene TRBV29-1; D not certain. This CDR3 has 11 residues. Trimming removed 4 bases at V and 6 bases at J, with 9 bases between. The germline V gene encodes CDR1 SQVTM and CDR2 ANQGSEA. The DNA for the CDR3 is TGCAGCGTTGGAGGACTAGATGGCTACACCTTC. This codes for CSVGGLDGYTF.

The gene calls are TRBV30 and TRBJ2-3; D is perhaps TRBD2 (5 bases). The CDR3 runs 14 residues. Per germline, CDR1 GTSNPN and CDR2 SVGIG (reference sequence). Trimming took 0 bases from V and 6 from J, leaving 13 bases between them. DNA for the CDR3: TGTGCCTGGAGTGTAAAACGGGGAAGGGATACGCAGTATTTT. Its protein is CAWSVKRGRDTQYF.

This clonotype came up a few times. This chain uses TRBV5-5 with TRBJ2-1; a possible D gene is TRBD1 (5 bases). This CDR3 spans 14 amino acids. V lost 5 bases, J lost 4 bases, and 13 bases lay in between. Germline V gene sequence: CDR1 SGHKS, CDR2 YYEKEE (reference sequence). CDR3 amino acids: CASSPGILYNEQFF. The DNA for the CDR3 is TGTGCCAGCAGTCCAGGGATCCTATACAATGAGCAGTTCTTC.

The sample holds a few counts of this clonotype. V and J are TRBV2 and TRBJ1-6; D unclear. V was clipped by 2 bases and J by 10 bases, with 9 bases between them. This CDR3 is 13 amino acids long. Germline CDR1 is SNHLY and CDR2 is FYNNEI. The CDR3 DNA follows: TGTGCCAGCAGTGAACAAGCGAGATCACCCCTCCACTTT. This translates into CASSEQARSPLHF.